Detailed here is one T cell receptor beta chain. Its target is unknown. The sample originates from a study of cytomegalovirus exposure and HLA in healthy donors. The study, taken as a whole, reports: Looking again later, the authors saw that most CMV-associated TCR beta chains seemed HLA-restricted.

Germline V gene lookup returns CDR1 SGHDT and CDR2 YYEEEE. This CDR3 region has 17 residues. V was clipped by 0 bases and J by 2 bases; unmatched bases: 11. Primers: 60 Vbeta forward and 13 Jbeta reverse. Assay used: immunoSEQ multiplex PCR; TCRdb lists only in-frame clones, some missing. The sample carries around 140,000 clones, roughly 77% recorded once. The chain joins TRBV5-6 to TRBJ2-7, with 7 positions matching TRBD1. The receptor comes from a male donor in good health and CMV-seronegative. Sequencing was done on a sample of PBMCs. The CDR3 sequence: CASSLVLPGQRTYEQYF. In nucleotides, the CDR3 is TGTGCCAGCAGCTTGGTCCTGCCGGGACAGAGAACCTACGAGCAGTACTTC.